The source of this TCR beta chain is a study of T cell clonotyping in hematopoietic cell transplantation. Study conclusions and caveats: Few recipient clonotypes overlapped donors; over 95% were de novo at given depth. CD4 and CD8 repertoire contributions could not be separated without sorting. After transplant, recipient diversity fell while pathologically expanded clonotypes grew through day 180.

Profiled with immunoSEQ multiplex PCR; TCRdb holds only in-frame clones, not every one. The sample lists roughly 18,000 clones, roughly 83% occurring once. Concerning this clone: Its antigen is unknown.

Noted time point: recipient sample about 28 days before transplant, after cytoreduction. Recipient blood drawn about 28 days pretransplant and days 30, 100, 180 after. Sequenced material: peripheral blood mononuclear cells, taken before stem cell transplant. The receptor was isolated from a man aged 50 or older with acute myeloid leukemia. Some clones in this sample may be carry-over from other donors' samples.

DNA for the CDR3: TGTGCCAGCAGCTTAGTTGGGCCTAACCTTAGCACAGATACGCAGTATTTT. Its translation is CASSLVGPNLSTDTQYF. This chain connects TRBV7-2 to TRBJ2-3; D is unclear. Germline V lookup: CDR1 SGHTA, CDR2 FQGNSA. The CDR3 covers 17 residues. V lost 1 base and J lost 0, with 14 bases in between. Combining the CDR3 with reference TRBV7-2 and TRBJ2-3 gives the whole variable domain GAGVSQSPSNKVTEKGKDVELRCDPISGHTALYWYRQSLGQGLEFLIYFQGNSAPDKSGLPSDRFSAERTGGSVSTLTIQRTQQEDSAVYLCASSLVGPNLSTDTQYFGPGTRLTVL.